Listed here are 19 T cell receptor beta chains from one sample, sequenced in a study of tumor-infiltrating lymphocytes in primary liver carcinoma. With around 450 ng total RNA as template and a constant-region primer, TCR beta cDNA was made. Three rounds of nested multiplex PCR with slightly modified ARM-PCR produced TCR beta libraries. Two initial PCR rounds of about 10 cycles each paired TRBV1-TRBV30 forward primers with a C-beta reverse primer. A single record per CDR3 protein comes from TCRdb applying MiXCR to the multiplex PCR reads. The table has around 120,000 distinct CDR3 sequences, approximately 70% seen once; the top ten hold around 8.5%. It was from about 20-30 mg of unsorted bulk tissue that RNA and DNA were co-extracted. Material: liver tumor tissue from sampling region 1. Subset noted: tumor region T1, superior pole. All receptors come from a woman aged 55-70 years with primary liver carcinoma and hepatitis B virus infection.

At least ten counts were recorded for this clonotype. The chain couples TRBV28 to TRBJ2-1; 7 nucleotides match TRBD2. This CDR3 comprises 16 residues. Germline CDR1 MDHEN, CDR2 SYDVKM. With 5 bases clipped from V and 7 bases from J, the junction kept 14 bases outside the gene matches. DNA of the CDR3: TGTGCCAGCAGTGCCCCGTCGGGCGGGAGTTTTAATGAGCAGTTCTTC. Protein sequence: CASSAPSGGSFNEQFF.

The chain combines TRBV12-3 or TRBV12-4 with TRBJ1-1; the match to TRBD1 covers 8 bases. The CDR3 totals 14 residues. The V segment lost 6 bases and the J segment 2 bases; nucleotides outside the gene matches: 5. CDR3 amino acids: CASRPGQANTEAFF. DNA of the CDR3: TGTGCCAGCAGACCGGGACAGGCCAACACTGAAGCTTTCTTT.

This clonotype was detected only once. A much larger clone sits a single nucleotide away, making a read error possible. V and J are TRBV6-5 and TRBJ1-5, with D perhaps TRBD1 (5 bases). Looked up from germline, CDR1 is MNHEY and CDR2 is SVGAGI. This CDR3 comprises 15 residues. CDR3 protein: CTSSKNDRFNQPQHF. For the CDR3, the DNA is TGTACCAGCAGTAAAAACGACAGATTCAATCAGCCCCAGCATTTT.

As concerns this clonotype: No conserved phenylalanine or tryptophan ends this CDR3, so it is likely a read error. This chain joins TRBV12-3 or TRBV12-4 and TRBJ2-1; 14 bases match TRBD2. CDR3 length: 18 amino acids. CDR3 nucleotides: TGTGCCAGCAGTTTAGGGACTAGCGGGAGGCCGTCCTACAATGGGCAGTTCTCC. It codes for CASSLGTSGRPSYNGQFS.

The chain carries TRBV9 and TRBJ2-7; TRBD1 is a possible D gene (6 bases). The CDR3 contains 14 residues. The germline V gene encodes CDR1 SGDLS and CDR2 YYNGEE. V was trimmed by 3 bases and J by 4 bases, leaving 14 bases between them. CDR3 in amino acids: CASSAAGQPYEQYF. CDR3 bases: TGTGCCAGCAGCGCGGCAGGACAGCCATACGAGCAGTACTTC.

The rearrangement joins TRBV14 to TRBJ1-2, with D possibly TRBD1 on 5 matching bases. Germline V gene data show CDR1 as SGHDN and CDR2 as FVKESK. The V end lost 0 bases, the J end lost 5 bases, and 7 bases lay between the germline ends. The CDR3 is 13 residues long. The CDR3 loop reads CASSQDRTYGYTF. CDR3 coding DNA: TGTGCCAGCAGCCAAGACAGGACATATGGCTACACCTTC.

There are many counts of this clonotype. The chain employs TRBV4-2 and TRBJ2-3; 7 nucleotides agree with TRBD2. Germline V lookup: CDR1 LGHNA, CDR2 YNFKEQ. The length of the CDR3 is 16 residues. Unmatched junction bases numbered 5, after V lost 1 base and J lost 1 base. The CDR3 loop reads CASSQAQGRGTDTQYF. CDR3 sequence (DNA): TGTGCCAGCAGCCAAGCCCAAGGGAGGGGCACAGATACGCAGTATTTT.

V is TRBV13 and J is TRBJ2-1, with 16 bases aligning to TRBD2. Germline CDR1 reads PRHDT; CDR2 reads FYEKMQ (reference sequence). This CDR3 is 19 amino acids long. V lost 5 bases, J lost 6 bases, and 13 bases stayed unmatched. This chain's CDR3 is CASSPGLAGGPRSINEQFF. CDR3 nucleotide sequence: TGTGCCAGCAGCCCGGGACTAGCGGGAGGGCCGAGAAGCATCAATGAGCAGTTCTTC.

With regard to this clonotype: It may be a read error: a sequence one base away is much more abundant. This chain joins TRBV6-2 or TRBV6-3 and TRBJ2-3; tentatively, D is TRBD2 (5 bases). CDR1 is MNHEY, CDR2 SVGEGT, per germline. The CDR3 has 16 residues. The V and J ends lost 0 bases and 6 bases respectively, with 16 bases between them. CDR3 coding DNA: TGTGCCAGCAGTTACTCGACTACTAGGGTTCGGGATACGCAGTATTTT. Translating gives CASSYSTTRVRDTQYF.

Worth noting for this clonotype: One junction end does not reproduce the germline sequence, and a read error may be involved. CDR3 amino acids: CTSSAPGHSYEQYF. CDR3 DNA sequence: TGTACCAGCAGTGCCCCGGGACACAGTTACGAGCAGTACTTC. The rearrangement links TRBV28 to TRBJ2-7, with D possibly being TRBD1 (6 bases). CDR3 length: 14 amino acids. Germline CDR1 reads MDHEN; CDR2 reads SYDVKM.

A word on this clonotype: The germline gene is not matched at one end of the junction; a read error may be the cause. The chain couples TRBV28 to TRBJ1-2, with 7 positions matching TRBD1. This CDR3 contains 12 residues. Germline V gene sequence: CDR1 MDHEN, CDR2 SYDVKM. The CDR3 loop reads CVSSLGQYGYTF. In DNA, the CDR3 is TGTGTCAGCAGTCTGGGACAGTATGGCTACACCTTC.

This clonotype was seen once. This chain links TRBV6-1 with TRBJ2-1, with TRBD2 matching over 8 bases. Germline-derived CDR1 and CDR2 are MNHNS and SASEGT. The CDR3 totals 15 residues. The V segment lost 9 bases and the J segment 4 bases; nucleotides outside the gene matches: 11. Here the CDR3 DNA reads TGTGCCAGGACCCTCGGGACTAGAGGTTACAATGAGCAGTTCTTC. This gives the protein CARTLGTRGYNEQFF.

Of note for this clonotype: One end of the junction is discordant with germline, which a read error may explain. The V and J genes are TRBV11-2 and TRBJ2-3, with D hard to call. The CDR3 runs to 14 residues. CDR1 and CDR2 (germline): SGHAT, FQNNGV. The CDR3 region is CVSSLRSNTDTQYF. CDR3 DNA: TGTGTCAGCAGCCTCAGGTCTAACACAGATACGCAGTATTTT.

Remarks on this clonotype: A junction boundary mismatches the germline segment, possibly from a read error. The V and J genes are TRBV11-2 and TRBJ1-4; no clear D. The CDR3 has 15 residues. Germline V gene lookup returns CDR1 SGHAT and CDR2 FQNNGV. CDR3: CASSSGLGINEKLFF. In DNA form, the CDR3 reads TGTGCAAGCAGCTCAGGACTTGGGATTAATGAAAAACTGTTTTTT.

The gene calls are TRBV5-4 and TRBJ2-1; D assignment may be TRBD1 or TRBD2 (6 bases each). The CDR3 has 16 amino acids. The germline CDR1 and CDR2 sequences are SGHNT and YYREEE (reference sequence). Trimming shortened V by 6 bases and J by 5 bases, and 21 bases separated the two germline ends. CDR3 bases: TGTGCCAGCACCCGTGGGGGGCCTCTTCCAGACAATGAGCAGTTCTTC. Translating gives CASTRGGPLPDNEQFF.

A word on this clonotype: This clone may be a read error of a much larger clone one base away. V is TRBV12-5 and J is TRBJ1-3, with D perhaps matching TRBD1 (5 bases). This CDR3 has 18 amino acids. Looked up from germline, CDR1 is LGHNT and CDR2 is FRNRAP. The CDR3 spells CASGFGPSGADSGDTIYF. The CDR3 nucleotides read TGTGCTAGTGGTTTCGGCCCCTCCGGGGCAGACTCTGGAGACACCATATATTTT. The whole variable domain, remainder taken from reference TRBV12-5 and TRBJ1-3, is DARVTQTPRHKVTEMGQEVTMRCQPILGHNTVFWYRQTMMQGLELLAYFRNRAPLDDSGMPKDRFSAEMPDATLATLKIQPSEPRDSAVYFCASGFGPSGADSGDTIYFGEGSWLTVV.

The sample holds many counts of this clonotype. This chain joins TRBV12-3 or TRBV12-4 and TRBJ2-2; 9 positions match TRBD2. This CDR3 contains 16 residues. Trimming took 6 bases from V and 1 from J; bases not matched to a gene: 6. The CDR3 loop is CASRSPTSGNTGELFF. The CDR3 nucleotides are TGTGCCAGCAGGAGTCCGACTAGCGGGAACACCGGGGAGCTGTTTTTT.

The V call is TRBV7-8, the J call TRBJ2-3; the D gene is possibly TRBD2 (5 bases). Trimming removed 3 bases at V and 11 bases at J, with 9 bases between. Germline CDR1 reads SGHVS; CDR2 reads FQNEAQ. The CDR3 runs 11 residues. The DNA of the CDR3 is TGTGCCAGCAGCTTCAAGACTATGCAGTATTTT. It specifies CASSFKTMQYF.

Details on this clonotype: No conserved phenylalanine or tryptophan ends this CDR3, so it is likely a read error. This rearrangement joins TRBV11-3 to TRBJ2-7, with 11 bases lining up with TRBD1. V shed 5 bases, J shed 3 bases, and the junction held 6 bases outside the gene matches. Per the germline V gene, CDR1 is SGHNT and CDR2 is YENEEA. The CDR3 consists of 15 residues. The CDR3 DNA is TGTGCCAGCAGCCCCAGGACAGGGGGCAGCTACGAGCAGTACCTC. It translates to CASSPRTGGSYEQYL.